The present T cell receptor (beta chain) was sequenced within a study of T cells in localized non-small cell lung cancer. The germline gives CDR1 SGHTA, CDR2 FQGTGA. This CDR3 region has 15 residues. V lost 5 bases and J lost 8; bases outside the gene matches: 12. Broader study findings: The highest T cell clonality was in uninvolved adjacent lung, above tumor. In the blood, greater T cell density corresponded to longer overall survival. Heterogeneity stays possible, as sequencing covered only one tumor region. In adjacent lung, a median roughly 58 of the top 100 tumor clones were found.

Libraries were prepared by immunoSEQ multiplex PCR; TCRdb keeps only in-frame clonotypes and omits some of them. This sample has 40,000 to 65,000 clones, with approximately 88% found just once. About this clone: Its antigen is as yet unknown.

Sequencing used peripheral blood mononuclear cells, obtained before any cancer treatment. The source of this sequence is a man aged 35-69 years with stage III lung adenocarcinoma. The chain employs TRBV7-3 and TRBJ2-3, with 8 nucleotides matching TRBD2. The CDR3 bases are TGTGCCAGCAGCATAGACGCGGGGGGCCTAGCTACGCAGTATTTT. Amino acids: CASSIDAGGLATQYF.